This T cell receptor (beta chain) appears in the sequencing data of a study of blood T cell repertoires in COVID-19. Looking at the study overall: The cDNA or gDNA used as material had been derived from T cells, B-cell-depleted T cells, or PBMCs.

Germline V gives CDR1 SGHRS, CDR2 YFSETQ. CDR3 size: 15 residues. V lost 2 bases, J lost 0 bases, and 9 bases lay in between. Methods used by the authors: From reference gene primer amplification, estimates of nucleated cell counts were derived. The repertoire was sequenced with immunoSEQ multiplex PCR; TCRdb's copy has only in-frame clones and lacks some. The V and J calls and clone size come from that table; D and trimming were worked out from the DNA. The repertoire consists of over 120,000 clones, with 70% to 90% occurring once and the leading ten covering under 4.5%. Cohort 3 recovered donors had two negative PCRs, clearance, or symptom resolution.

The V gene is TRBV5-1, the J gene TRBJ2-1, with D possibly being TRBD1 (6 bases). The clonotype comes from a man aged 45-65 years who had recovered from COVID-19. What was sequenced was PBMCs or T cells enriched from blood (not recorded which). The CDR3 DNA is TGCGCCAGCAGCTTAGGGACATTCTCCTACAATGAGCAGTTCTTC. It is translated as CASSLGTFSYNEQFF.